These 30 T cell receptor beta chains were all obtained from the same sample, sequenced in a study of blood T cell repertoires in COVID-19. Sequenced by immunoSEQ multiplex PCR; TCRdb stores in-frame clones only, minus some. The sample records roughly 170,000 clones, about four fifths being singletons. The sample consisted of peripheral blood. The origin of the receptors is a human donor in a cohort sampled during active COVID-19.

The chain links TRBV5-1 to TRBJ2-7; D unclear. CDR3 length equals 12 residues. V lost 5 bases and J 4 bases, leaving 10 bases between the germline ends. Germline assignment: CDR1 SGHRS and CDR2 YFSETQ. CDR3 loop: CASRNKEYEQYF. In DNA form, the CDR3 reads TGCGCCAGCAGAAATAAGGAGTACGAGCAGTACTTC.

The genes are TRBV7-9 and TRBJ2-7; D is unclear. Germline V lookup: CDR1 SEHNR, CDR2 FQNEAQ (reference sequence). Trimming took off 2 bases at V and 0 bases at J, with 11 bases between the two ends. The CDR3 length is 15 residues. The CDR3 loop is CASSLSTESSYEQYF. Here the CDR3 DNA reads TGTGCCAGCAGCTTAAGCACCGAGAGCTCCTACGAGCAGTACTTC. Looking up the rest from reference TRBV7-9 and TRBJ2-7 gives the full variable domain: DTGVSQNPRHKITKRGQNVTFRCDPISEHNRLYWYRQTLGQGPEFLTYFQNEAQLEKSRLLSDRFSAERPKGSFSTLEIQRTEQGDSAMYLCASSLSTESSYEQYFGPGTRLTVT.

This clone has only one observation. One junction end disagrees with the germline gene, perhaps due to a read error. The chain joins TRBV5-1 to TRBJ1-4; possible D gene TRBD1, 6 bases. CDR3 size: 13 residues. Germline V lookup: CDR1 SGHRS, CDR2 YFSETQ. Here the CDR3 DNA reads TGCGCCAGCAGATTGGGGGCCGTTGAAAAACTGTTTTTT. Amino acid sequence: CASRLGAVEKLFF.

In DNA, the CDR3 is TGTGCCAGCGCAAGAGGGAACACTGAAGCTTTCTTT. Its protein is CASARGNTEAFF. The chain links TRBV12-3 or TRBV12-4 to TRBJ1-1; D not resolved. The CDR3 contains 12 residues. V was clipped by 8 bases and J by 1 base, with 8 bases between them.

This clone has just a few counts. V and J are TRBV27 and TRBJ2-7; D call uncertain. The CDR3 contains 14 residues. Per germline, CDR1 MNHEY and CDR2 SMNVEV (reference sequence). Trimming stripped 6 bases from V and 0 bases from J, with 12 bases between. The CDR3 region is CASSPGYYSYEQYF. CDR3 sequence (DNA): TGTGCCAGCAGCCCCGGTTACTACTCCTACGAGCAGTACTTC.

The chain combines TRBV6-6 with TRBJ2-1, with TRBD1 identical over 8 bases. The J segment lost 0 bases and the V segment lost 5 bases, leaving 0 bases of the junction unmatched. This CDR3 has 14 residues. CDR1 and CDR2 from the germline V gene are MNHNY and SVGAGI (reference sequence). The CDR3 bases are TGTGCCAGCAGTGGGACAGGCTCCTACAATGAGCAGTTCTTC. Translating gives CASSGTGSYNEQFF.

This clone has a single count. V and J are TRBV3-1 (or the pseudogene TRBV3-2) and TRBJ2-1; 11 nucleotides line up with TRBD2. The CDR3 runs to 15 residues. CDR1 and CDR2 (germline): LGHDT, YNNKEL (reference sequence). Germline trimming cut 2 bases from V and 6 bases from J; bases unmatched to any gene: 3. The CDR3 nucleotides read TGTGCCAGCAGCCAAAAAACTAGCGGGGGCAATGAGCAGTTCTTC. It yields the protein CASSQKTSGGNEQFF.

V and J are TRBV5-1 and TRBJ2-7; D may be TRBD2 (5 bases). Germline V CDR1 and CDR2: SGHRS, YFSETQ. V gave up 0 bases and J gave up 4 bases, with 17 bases separating them. The CDR3 contains 16 residues. CDR3 bases: TGCGCCAGCAGCTTGGGACCCACCGGGGTGGAGTACGAGCAGTACTTC. This gives the protein CASSLGPTGVEYEQYF.

The chain employs TRBV11-3 and TRBJ1-1; 7 positions agree with TRBD1. Looked up from germline, CDR1 is SGHNT and CDR2 is YENEEA. V shed 4 bases, J shed 1 base, and the junction held 0 bases outside the gene matches. The CDR3 runs 13 residues. The CDR3 DNA sequence: TGTGCCAGCAGCTGGGACAGGAACACTGAAGCTTTCTTT. Its protein product is CASSWDRNTEAFF.

V is TRBV19 and J is TRBJ1-5; D remains unclear. CDR1 and CDR2 from the germline V gene are LNHDA and SQIVND (reference sequence). Trimming removed 5 bases at V and 1 base at J, with 12 bases between. This CDR3 comprises 15 residues. CDR3 in DNA: TGTGCCAGTAGTGTGAGGGATGCAAGCAATCAGCCCCAGCATTTT. Protein sequence: CASSVRDASNQPQHF.

The chain employs TRBV27 and TRBJ1-3; no clear D gene. The length of the CDR3 is 17 residues. Deletions cut 4 bases from V and 0 bases from J, with 16 bases between. The germline V gene encodes CDR1 MNHEY and CDR2 SMNVEV (reference sequence). The CDR3 spells CASSSTSEGFSGNTIYF. DNA of the CDR3: TGTGCCAGCAGTTCGACCTCAGAGGGCTTCTCTGGAAACACCATATATTTT.

This chain uses TRBV2 with TRBJ2-5; TRBD1 aligns across 9 bases. This CDR3 is built from 16 residues. CDR1 SNHLY and CDR2 FYNNEI come from the germline V gene. V was clipped by 6 bases and J by 3 bases; unmatched bases: 11. CDR3 sequence reads: CASRDRGGAHKETQYF. In DNA form, the CDR3 reads TGTGCCAGCAGAGACAGGGGGGGGGCCCATAAAGAGACCCAGTACTTC.

The chain has TRBV6-1 and TRBJ1-1; the match to TRBD1 covers 8 bases. The CDR3 has 16 amino acids. Germline CDR1 and CDR2: MNHNS and SASEGT. The V gene end was trimmed by 4 bases and the J gene end by 5 bases; junction bases not matched to a gene: 12. The CDR3, as DNA: TGTGCCAGCAGTGGGAAACAGGGGGGAGTTCGGACTGAAGCTTTCTTT. Translating gives CASSGKQGGVRTEAFF.

The CDR3 nucleotides read TGTGCCAGCAGCCACGGTAGCGGGGCTCAAGAGACCCAGTACTTC. Translation: CASSHGSGAQETQYF. The chain is built from TRBV3-1 (or the pseudogene TRBV3-2) and TRBJ2-5, with TRBD2 matching over 8 bases. Germline CDR1 reads LGHDT; CDR2 reads YNNKEL (reference sequence). The CDR3 is 15 amino acids. V lost 3 bases, J lost 2 bases, and 5 bases stayed unmatched.

The chain has TRBV27 and TRBJ2-5, with 9 bases lining up with TRBD1. This CDR3 contains 14 residues. CDR1 MNHEY and CDR2 SMNVEV come from the germline V gene (reference sequence). With V trimmed by 6 bases and J by 5 bases, 7 bases remained unmatched. In DNA, the CDR3 is TGTGCCAGCAGAACGACAGGGGGTGGTGAGACCCAGTACTTC. It is translated as CASRTTGGGETQYF.

The chain joins TRBV6-6 to TRBJ2-3, with D possibly matching TRBD2 (6 bases). Trimming left V 4 bases short and J 5 bases short, with 13 bases between. Germline values: CDR1 MNHNY, CDR2 SVGAGI (reference sequence). CDR3 size: 14 residues. CDR3 loop: CASSSPGVGDTQYF. The CDR3 nucleotides read TGTGCCAGCAGTTCCCCGGGGGTCGGAGATACGCAGTATTTT.

This clone was recorded only once. The CDR3 sequence is CASSLGLAGWSGANVLTF. The CDR3 DNA is TGTGCCAGCAGCTTAGGCCTAGCGGGGTGGTCTGGGGCCAACGTCCTGACTTTC. This chain connects TRBV7-6 to TRBJ2-6; TRBD2 matches at 9 bases. With V trimmed by 1 base and J by 1 base, 5 bases remained unmatched. The length of the CDR3 is 18 residues. Germline CDR1 and CDR2: SGHVS and FNYEAQ.

This rearrangement joins TRBV19 to TRBJ2-7, with 7 positions matching TRBD1. Germline V lookup: CDR1 LNHDA, CDR2 SQIVND (reference sequence). The CDR3 loop spans 13 amino acids. V shed 5 bases and J 4 bases; nucleotides not matched to a gene: 5. CDR3 nucleotide sequence: TGTGCCAGTAGTCCACGACAGGGTTACGAGCAGTACTTC. This encodes CASSPRQGYEQYF. Full variable domain (rest looked up from reference TRBV19 and TRBJ2-7): DGGITQSPKYLFRKEGQNVTLSCEQNLNHDAMYWYRQDPGQGLRLIYYSQIVNDFQKGDIAEGYSVSREKKESFPLTVTSAQKNPTAFYLCASSPRQGYEQYFGPGTRLTVT.

This sequence joins TRBV6-6 and TRBJ2-7, with 9 positions matching TRBD1. This CDR3 region has 14 residues. With 1 base clipped from V and 7 bases from J, the junction kept 5 bases outside the gene matches. In germline, CDR1 is MNHNY, CDR2 SVGAGI (reference sequence). The CDR3 spells CASSYLQGAGEQYF. The CDR3 nucleotides are TGTGCCAGCAGTTACTTACAGGGGGCCGGAGAGCAGTACTTC.

This chain connects TRBV30 to TRBJ1-2; a weak D match, TRBD1 (6 bases). The CDR3 loop spans 13 amino acids. Germline values: CDR1 GTSNPN, CDR2 SVGIG (reference sequence). V lost 8 bases to trimming and J lost 4 bases, with 17 bases between them. CDR3 coding DNA: TGTGCCCTCCTACAGGGAAATTCCTATGGCTACACCTTC. Translated: CALLQGNSYGYTF.

The gene calls are TRBV18 and TRBJ2-2, with D perhaps matching TRBD1 (6 bases). Trimming shortened V by 4 bases and J by 0 bases, and 18 bases separated the two germline ends. The CDR3 covers 18 residues. The germline CDR1 and CDR2 sequences are KGHSH and LQKENI. CDR3 protein: CASSLVKTGGTNTGELFF. The CDR3 DNA sequence: TGTGCCAGCTCACTAGTAAAGACAGGTGGAACGAACACCGGGGAGCTGTTTTTT.

The rearrangement links TRBV7-9 to TRBJ2-7; tentatively, D is TRBD1 (6 bases). V was clipped by 2 bases and J by 1 base, with 18 bases between them. The CDR3 extends over 17 amino acids. Germline V lookup: CDR1 SEHNR, CDR2 FQNEAQ (reference sequence). This chain's CDR3 is CASSLRPTGQISYEQYF. In DNA, the CDR3 is TGTGCCAGCAGCTTAAGACCTACGGGACAAATATCCTACGAGCAGTACTTC.

V and J are TRBV21-1 and TRBJ2-6; the table's D call, TRBD1, has no DNA check behind it. TRBV21-1 is listed as a pseudogene. This CDR3 contains 13 residues. CDR3 protein: CATKTGNANVLTF. In nucleotides, the CDR3 is TGTGCCACAAAGACAGGGAATGCCAACGTCCTGACTTTC.

The rearrangement uses TRBV29-1 and TRBJ1-2; 7 bases agree with TRBD1. The V and J ends lost 2 bases and 3 bases, in that order; junction bases with no gene match: 6. Germline values: CDR1 SQVTM, CDR2 ANQGSEA. CDR3 length: 14 residues. CDR3 sequence reads: CSVELGTEDYGYTF. CDR3 nucleotide sequence: TGCAGCGTTGAATTGGGGACAGAGGACTATGGCTACACCTTC.

The gene calls are TRBV2 and TRBJ1-1; D uncertain. CDR1 SNHLY and CDR2 FYNNEI come from the germline V gene. The ends were cut back, 8 bases at V and 1 base at J, with 11 bases in the middle. The CDR3 sequence is 13 residues long. CDR3 in DNA: TGTGCCAGCGGCCGGGATAAGAACACTGAAGCTTTCTTT. Protein sequence: CASGRDKNTEAFF.

The chain has TRBV7-2 and TRBJ1-1; TRBD1 agrees at 7 bases. Germline V CDR1 and CDR2: SGHTA, FQGNSA. Unmatched junction bases numbered 9, after V lost 3 bases and J lost 11 bases. The CDR3 covers 13 residues. Written as DNA, the CDR3 is TGTGCCAGCAGCTTCGGGACAGCCCGGCGCGCTTTCTTT. Protein sequence: CASSFGTARRAFF.

The chain joins TRBV7-2 to TRBJ1-2; no clear D gene. The germline CDR1 and CDR2 sequences are SGHTA and FQGNSA. The V end lost 0 bases, the J end lost 3 bases, and 11 bases lay between the germline ends. The CDR3 loop spans 15 amino acids. The CDR3 DNA sequence: TGTGCCAGCAGCTTAGCGGTGGGCGGGGACTATGGCTACACCTTC. It encodes CASSLAVGGDYGYTF. The entire variable domain, with the rest obtained from reference TRBV7-2 and TRBJ1-2, is as follows: GAGVSQSPSNKVTEKGKDVELRCDPISGHTALYWYRQSLGQGLEFLIYFQGNSAPDKSGLPSDRFSAERTGGSVSTLTIQRTQQEDSAVYLCASSLAVGGDYGYTFGSGTRLTVV.

This chain joins TRBV5-1 and TRBJ2-2; TRBD2 agrees at 12 bases. The V gene end was trimmed by 4 bases and the J gene end by 4 bases; junction bases not matched to a gene: 5. Germline lookup yields CDR1 SGHRS and CDR2 YFSETQ. The CDR3 loop spans 16 amino acids. The CDR3 reads CASSRGLAGPTGELFF. The CDR3 DNA follows: TGCGCCAGCAGCCGCGGACTAGCGGGGCCCACCGGGGAGCTGTTTTTT.

V is TRBV19 and J is TRBJ2-6; D gene unclear. The CDR3 loop spans 14 amino acids. Germline V lookup: CDR1 LNHDA, CDR2 SQIVND (reference sequence). V lost 5 bases to trimming and J lost 3 bases, with 8 bases between them. The CDR3 loop is CASSGPYGANVLTF. The CDR3, as DNA: TGTGCCAGTAGTGGGCCTTATGGGGCCAACGTCCTGACTTTC.

The chain is built from TRBV25-1 and TRBJ2-2, with D possibly TRBD1 on 5 matching bases. The CDR3 runs 15 residues. Germline assignment: CDR1 MGHDK and CDR2 SYGVNS. Trimming left V 1 base short and J 5 bases short, with 11 bases between. The CDR3 protein is CASSESAGSTGELFF. The CDR3 bases are TGTGCCAGCAGTGAATCGGCAGGGTCAACCGGGGAGCTGTTTTTT. The full variable domain, completed using reference TRBV25-1 and TRBJ2-2, is EADIYQTPRYLVIGTGKKITLECSQTMGHDKMYWYQQDPGMELHLIHYSYGVNSTEKGDLSSESTVSRIRTEHFPLTLESARPSHTSQYLCASSESAGSTGELFFGEGSRLTVL.